This T cell receptor (beta chain) was sequenced during a study of T cell changes during pregnancy in multiple sclerosis. Germline V gene data show CDR1 as SGHRS and CDR2 as YFSETQ. This CDR3 contains 12 residues. V lost 3 bases and J lost 8, with 11 bases in between. Method: immunoSEQ multiplex PCR; TCRdb's copy keeps in-frame clones and lacks some. The data contain just under 65,000 clones, less than 95% of them singletons. The clonotype was recovered from a female donor in good health, enrolled as a control in a pregnancy study. Sequenced here: peripheral blood, sampled in the second trimester of pregnancy. This rearrangement joins TRBV5-1 to TRBJ1-2, with D tentatively TRBD1 (5 bases). CDR3 loop: CASSWTGEGYTF. The CDR3 DNA follows: TGCGCCAGCAGCTGGACGGGGGAGGGCTACACCTTC.